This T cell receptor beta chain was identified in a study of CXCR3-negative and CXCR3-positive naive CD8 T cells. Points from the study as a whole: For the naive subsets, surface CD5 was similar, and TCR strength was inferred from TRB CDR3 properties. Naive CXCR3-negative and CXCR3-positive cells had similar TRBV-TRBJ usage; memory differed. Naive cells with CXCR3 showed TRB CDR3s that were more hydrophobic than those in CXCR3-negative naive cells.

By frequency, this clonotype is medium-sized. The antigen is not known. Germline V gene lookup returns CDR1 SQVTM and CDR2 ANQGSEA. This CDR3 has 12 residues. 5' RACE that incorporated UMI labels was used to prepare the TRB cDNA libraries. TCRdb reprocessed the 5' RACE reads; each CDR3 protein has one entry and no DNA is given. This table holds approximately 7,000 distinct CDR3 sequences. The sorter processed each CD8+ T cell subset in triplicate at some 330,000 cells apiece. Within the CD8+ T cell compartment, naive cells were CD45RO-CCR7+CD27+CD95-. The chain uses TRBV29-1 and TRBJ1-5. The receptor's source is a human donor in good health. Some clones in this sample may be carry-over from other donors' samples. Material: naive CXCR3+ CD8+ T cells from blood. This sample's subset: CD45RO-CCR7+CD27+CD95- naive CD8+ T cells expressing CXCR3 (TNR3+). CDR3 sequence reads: CSVDSYNQPQHF.